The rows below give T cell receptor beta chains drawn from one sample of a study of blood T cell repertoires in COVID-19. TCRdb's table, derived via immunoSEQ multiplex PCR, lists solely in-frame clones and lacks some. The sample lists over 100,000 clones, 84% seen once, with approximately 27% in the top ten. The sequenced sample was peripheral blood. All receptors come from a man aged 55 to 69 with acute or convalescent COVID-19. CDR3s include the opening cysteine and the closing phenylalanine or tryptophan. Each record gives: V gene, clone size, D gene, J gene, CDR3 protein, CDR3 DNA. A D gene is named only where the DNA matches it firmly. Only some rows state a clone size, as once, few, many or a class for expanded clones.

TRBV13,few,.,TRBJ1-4,CASSLMGGEKLFF,TGTGCCAGCAGCTTAATGGGAGGGGAAAAACTGTTTTTT
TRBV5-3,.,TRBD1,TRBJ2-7,CARSKGTGYEQYF,TGTGCCAGAAGCAAAGGGACAGGCTACGAGCAGTACTTC
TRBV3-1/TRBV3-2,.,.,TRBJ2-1,CASSHLREWGNEQFF,TGTGCCAGCAGCCATTTACGGGAGTGGGGCAATGAGCAGTTCTTC
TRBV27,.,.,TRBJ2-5,CASASPGRGPKETQYF,TGTGCCAGCGCCTCCCCAGGCAGGGGACCCAAAGAGACCCAGTACTTC
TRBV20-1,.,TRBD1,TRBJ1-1,CSAWDRGAFF,TGCAGTGCTTGGGACAGGGGGGCTTTCTTT
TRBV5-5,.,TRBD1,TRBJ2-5,CASSLGGQPAETQYF,TGTGCCAGCAGCTTGGGGGGACAGCCCGCAGAGACCCAGTACTTC
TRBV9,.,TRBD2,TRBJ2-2,CASSVEWAGGGGELFF,TGTGCCAGCAGCGTAGAATGGGCGGGAGGTGGCGGGGAGCTGTTTTTT
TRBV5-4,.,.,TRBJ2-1,CASSLYGLYNEQFF,TGTGCCAGCAGCTTGTACGGACTTTACAATGAGCAGTTCTTC
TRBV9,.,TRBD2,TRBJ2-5,CASSVGLAARETQYF,TGTGCCAGCAGCGTAGGACTAGCCGCGCGAGAGACCCAGTACTTC
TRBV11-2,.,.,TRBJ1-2,CASSVTGHPNYGYTF,TGTGCCAGCAGCGTCACAGGCCACCCTAACTATGGCTACACCTTC
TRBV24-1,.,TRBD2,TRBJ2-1,CATSDPGAGLAKYDEQFF,TGTGCCACCAGTGACCCCGGAGCCGGACTAGCGAAGTACGATGAGCAGTTCTTC
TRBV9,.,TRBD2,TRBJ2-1,CASSVGAGDNNEQFF,TGTGCCAGCAGCGTTGGCGCGGGAGACAACAATGAGCAGTTCTTC
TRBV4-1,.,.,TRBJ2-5,CASSQGDSMETQYF,TGCGCCAGCAGCCAAGGGGACTCCATGGAGACCCAGTACTTC
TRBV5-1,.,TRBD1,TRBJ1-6,CASSSGQGNSPLHF,TGCGCCAGCAGCTCGGGACAGGGGAATTCACCCCTCCACTTT
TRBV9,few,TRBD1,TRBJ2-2,CASSVATYGTGGAGELFF,TGTGCCAGCAGCGTAGCTACATACGGGACAGGGGGCGCCGGGGAGCTGTTTTTT
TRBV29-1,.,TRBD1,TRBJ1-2,CSAGTVNYGYTF,TGCAGCGCCGGGACAGTTAACTATGGCTACACCTTC
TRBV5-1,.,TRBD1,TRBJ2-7,CASGTGISYEQYF,TGCGCCAGCGGGACAGGAATCTCCTACGAGCAGTACTTC
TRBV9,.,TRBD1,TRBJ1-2,CASSRDRAGDYTF,TGTGCCAGCAGTCGGGACAGGGCAGGGGACTACACCTTC
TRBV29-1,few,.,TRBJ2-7,CSVEGSGPEQYF,TGCAGCGTTGAAGGCTCAGGCCCCGAGCAGTACTTC
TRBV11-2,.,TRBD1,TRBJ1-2,CASSSGDRGYGYTF,TGTGCCAGCAGCTCCGGGGACAGGGGATATGGCTACACCTTC
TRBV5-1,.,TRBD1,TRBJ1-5,CASSLGTGGFNQPQHF,TGCGCCAGCAGCTTGGGGACAGGGGGCTTCAATCAGCCCCAGCATTTT
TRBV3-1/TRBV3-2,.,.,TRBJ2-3,CASRPGGSYTDTQYF,TGTGCCAGCAGACCAGGGGGGTCTTACACAGATACGCAGTATTTT
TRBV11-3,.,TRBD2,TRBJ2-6,CASSISHPGGSGANVLTF,TGTGCCAGCAGCATATCTCATCCGGGGGGATCTGGGGCCAACGTCCTGACTTTC
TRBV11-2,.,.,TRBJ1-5,CASSADLYSNQPQHF,TGTGCCAGCAGTGCGGATCTGTATAGCAATCAGCCCCAGCATTTT
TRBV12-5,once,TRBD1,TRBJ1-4,CASGLPDRVPKLFF,TGTGCTAGTGGTTTGCCGGACAGGGTTCCGAAACTGTTTTTT
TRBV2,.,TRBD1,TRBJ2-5,CASSEAGQGEETQYF,TGTGCCAGCAGTGAAGCGGGACAGGGTGAAGAGACCCAGTACTTC
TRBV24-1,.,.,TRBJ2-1,CATRDSDPRRYNEQFF,TGTGCCACCAGGGACTCCGATCCCCGCCGATACAATGAGCAGTTCTTC
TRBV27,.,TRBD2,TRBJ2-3,CASSSTGTRTDTQYF,TGTGCCAGCAGTTCAACCGGGACTAGAACGGATACGCAGTATTTT
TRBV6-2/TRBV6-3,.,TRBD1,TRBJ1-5,CASSYWGQGGGNQPQHF,TGTGCCAGCAGTTACTGGGGACAGGGAGGCGGGAATCAGCCCCAGCATTTT
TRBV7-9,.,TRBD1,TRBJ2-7,CASSLATGSLNSPLEQYF,TGTGCCAGCAGCTTAGCGACAGGGTCCTTAAATAGCCCACTCGAGCAGTACTTC
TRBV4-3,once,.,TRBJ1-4,CASTAGPNEKLFF,TGCGCCAGCACGGCAGGGCCTAATGAAAAACTGTTTTTT
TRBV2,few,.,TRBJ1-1,CASSPTGTNTEAFF,TGTGCCAGCAGCCCCACAGGGACGAACACTGAAGCTTTCTTT
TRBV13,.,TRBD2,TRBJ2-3,CASSSSKGRAQYF,TGTGCCAGCAGCTCGAGCAAAGGGAGGGCGCAGTATTTT
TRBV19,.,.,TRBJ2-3,CASVRQDTDTQYF,TGTGCCAGTGTCCGACAGGACACAGATACGCAGTATTTT
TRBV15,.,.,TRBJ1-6,CATSRGEGSSNSPLHF,TGTGCCACCAGCAGAGGGGAGGGCAGCTCCAATTCACCCCTCCACTTT
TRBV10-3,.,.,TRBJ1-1,CAISSTDAREMNTEAFF,TGTGCCATCAGTTCGACCGACGCCAGGGAAATGAACACTGAAGCTTTCTTT
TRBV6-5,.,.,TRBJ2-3,CASSYGGYGTDTQYF,TGTGCCAGCAGTTACGGGGGGTATGGTACAGATACGCAGTATTTT
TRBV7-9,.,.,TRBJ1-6,CASSQGRENSPLHF,TGTGCCAGCAGCCAGGGACGGGAGAACTCACCCCTCCACTTT
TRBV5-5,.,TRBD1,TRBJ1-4,CASSLRTGPEKLFF,TGTGCCAGCAGCTTGAGGACAGGCCCAGAAAAACTGTTTTTT
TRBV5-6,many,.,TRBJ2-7,CASSLAAQHYEQYF,TGTGCCAGCAGCTTGGCCGCACAGCACTACGAGCAGTACTTC
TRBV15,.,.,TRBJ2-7,CATSRDIGGHPYEQYF,TGTGCCACCAGCAGAGATATTGGGGGCCACCCCTACGAGCAGTACTTC
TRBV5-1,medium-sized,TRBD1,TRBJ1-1,CASSLVGQGNTEAFF,TGCGCCAGCAGCTTGGTGGGACAGGGGAACACTGAAGCTTTCTTT
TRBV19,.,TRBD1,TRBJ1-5,CASNDLDRDQPQHF,TGTGCCAGTAACGACCTGGACAGGGACCAGCCCCAGCATTTT
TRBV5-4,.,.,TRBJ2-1,CASSTGVSSYNEQFF,TGTGCCAGCAGCACGGGAGTAAGCTCCTACAATGAGCAGTTCTTC